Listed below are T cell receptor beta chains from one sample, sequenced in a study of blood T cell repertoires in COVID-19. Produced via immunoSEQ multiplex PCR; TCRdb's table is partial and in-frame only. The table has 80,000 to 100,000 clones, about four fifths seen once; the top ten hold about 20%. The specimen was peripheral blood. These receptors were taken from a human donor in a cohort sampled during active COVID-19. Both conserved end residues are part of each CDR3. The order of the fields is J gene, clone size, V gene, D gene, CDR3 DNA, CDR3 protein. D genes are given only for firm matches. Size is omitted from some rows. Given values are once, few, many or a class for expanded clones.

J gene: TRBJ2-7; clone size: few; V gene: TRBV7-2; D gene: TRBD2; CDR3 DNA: TGTGCCAGCAGCTCCCCGACTAGCGGGAGAAACGAGCAGTACTTC; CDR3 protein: CASSSPTSGRNEQYF
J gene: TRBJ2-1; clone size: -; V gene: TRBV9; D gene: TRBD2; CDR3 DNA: TGTGCCAGCAGCGAGACTAGCGCGTACAATGAGCAGTTCTTC; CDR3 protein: CASSETSAYNEQFF
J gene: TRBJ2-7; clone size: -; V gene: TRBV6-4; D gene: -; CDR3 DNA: TGTGCCAGCAGTGAACTAGCCGGTTACGAGCAGTACTTC; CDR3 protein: CASSELAGYEQYF
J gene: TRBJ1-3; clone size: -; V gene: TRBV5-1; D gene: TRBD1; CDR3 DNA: TGCGCCAGCAGCTTGGCCCTGACAGGGGCTGCCTCTGGAAACACCATATATTTT; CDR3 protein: CASSLALTGAASGNTIYF
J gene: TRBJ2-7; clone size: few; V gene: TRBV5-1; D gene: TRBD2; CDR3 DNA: TGCGCCAGCAGCCCCCGGACTAGCGGGGGGGGGTACGAGCAGTACTTC; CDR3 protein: CASSPRTSGGGYEQYF
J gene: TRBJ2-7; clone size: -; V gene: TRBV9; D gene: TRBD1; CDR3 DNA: TGTGCCAGCAGCCCACAGGGGGCTTACGAGCAGTACTTC; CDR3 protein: CASSPQGAYEQYF
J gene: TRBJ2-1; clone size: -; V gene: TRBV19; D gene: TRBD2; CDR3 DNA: TGTGCCAGTAAGGCTAGCGGGGTCTACAATGAGCAGTTCTTC; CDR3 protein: CASKASGVYNEQFF
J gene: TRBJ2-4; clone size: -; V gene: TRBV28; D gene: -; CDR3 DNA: TGTGCCAGCAGTTTTCCTCGCGGGCGGGGCCGGGCCAAAAACATTCAGTACTTC; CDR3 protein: CASSFPRGRGRAKNIQYF
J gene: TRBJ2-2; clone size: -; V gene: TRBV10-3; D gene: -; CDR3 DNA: TGTGCCATCAGTGAGGGCATCGGGGAGCTGTTTTTT; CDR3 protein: CAISEGIGELFF
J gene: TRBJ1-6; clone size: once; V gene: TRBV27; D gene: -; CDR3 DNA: TGTGCCAGCAGTTTCACATCCCCTAATTCACCCCTCCACTTT; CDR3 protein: CASSFTSPNSPLHF
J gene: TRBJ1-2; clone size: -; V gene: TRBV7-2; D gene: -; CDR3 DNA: TGTGCCAGCAGCCCCTTTCGGGGAGTTAAAGGCTACACCTTC; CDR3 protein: CASSPFRGVKGYTF
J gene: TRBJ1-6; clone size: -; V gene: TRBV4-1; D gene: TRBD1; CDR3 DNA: TGCGCCAGCAGCCAGGGGGGACAGGGCGGGAATTCACCCCTCCACTTT; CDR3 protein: CASSQGGQGGNSPLHF
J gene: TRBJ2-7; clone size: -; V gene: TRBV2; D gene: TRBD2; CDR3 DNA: TGTGCCAGCACCCTGTCAGCGGGGGGGTACGAGCAGTACTTC; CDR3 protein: CASTLSAGGYEQYF
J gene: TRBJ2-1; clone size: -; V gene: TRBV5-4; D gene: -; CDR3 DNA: TGTGCCAGCAGCTTGTACCAGAGGGCCGCGCAGTTCTTC; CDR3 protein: CASSLYQRAAQFF